Reported below is one T cell receptor beta chain. This entry is derived from a study of blood T cell repertoires in COVID-19. Study information: Acute-phase and convalescent COVID-19 samples originated in the United States, Italy and Spain.

Only in-frame clones appear in the TCRdb table, and some are missing; sequencing was by immunoSEQ multiplex PCR. There are a few hundred thousand clones in the sample; about 85% occur only once, and roughly 0.87% lies in the top ten. V lost 1 base to trimming and J lost 7 bases; unmatched junction nucleotides: 4. The CDR3 is 15 amino acids. From germline, CDR1 is LNHDA and CDR2 SQIVND (reference sequence). Sequenced input: peripheral blood. The sequence was collected from a human donor with COVID-19, enrolled during active disease. The donor label of this sample is uncertain. V and J are TRBV19 and TRBJ1-5; 10 bases match TRBD1. CDR3 region: CASSIGGDRGQPQHF. CDR3 sequence (DNA): TGTGCCAGTAGTATAGGGGGGGACAGGGGCCAGCCCCAGCATTTT.